The present TCR beta chain was sequenced within a study of blood T cell repertoires in COVID-19 (dated by TCRdb to the early 2020s). With regard to the full study: The collaborator samples originated in the United States, Italy and Spain and spanned the acute and convalescent phases of COVID-19. The prospective study material was composed of cDNA or gDNA derived from T cells, B-cell-depleted T cells, or PBMCs. Deeply sampled blood TCRbeta repertoires from subjects exposed to, actively infected with, or recovered from COVID-19 were included in the dataset. A freely available public database, intended as a resource for researchers studying the immune response to SARS-CoV-2, is where the repertoires were released. The samples were drawn from two sources: the first 160 participants of the ongoing ImmuneRACE study, and 950 to 1,500 subjects contributed by 6 global collaborators. The sample metadata nearly always contained a de-identified subject ID, COVID-19 status, age in years and sex. HLA class I and class II types, where available, came from metadata supplied by the sample provider rather than from assay-based typing.

Measured from the cysteine to the phenylalanine, the CDR3 is 14 residues long. The entry retains the CDR3 DNA only, 42 bases that are in frame from base 1. Via the germline V gene, CDR1 is SGHTA and CDR2 FQGNSA. Relative to germline, V is missing 6 bases and J is missing 5 bases, with 4 bases of the junction outside any gene match. One collaborating source in Seattle enrolled patients during active infection and followed them longitudinally through the course of disease. Collaborating institutions collected whole blood in K2EDTA tubes following their own protocols. For TCRbeta analysis, collaborator samples were shipped as frozen whole blood, as isolated PBMCs, or as DNA extracted from either sample type. Points on this clone: What this receptor recognizes is not known. No much larger clone is present one base from it, and per-base qualities are unavailable.

Study-wide findings and limitations: Clinical and demographic metadata were provided uncurated, with the amount varying by source and participant.

The immunoSEQ Assay, a bias-controlled multiplex PCR, was used to amplify TCRbeta CDR3 regions from genomic DNA. The paper's processing steps were these. The number of nucleated cells in each sample was estimated from the amplification of reference gene primers within the assay. Sequence reads were collapsed and filtered to measure the absolute abundance of every unique TCRbeta CDR3 rearrangement. Productive Simpson clonality was computed per sample as the square root of Simpson's diversity index over productive rearrangements. Held by TCRdb, this immuneACCESS table contains in-frame sequences only and omits some clones. Under half of the omission traces to an unresolved V gene where checked; the cause of the rest is unknown. V and J calls and clone size follow that table, whereas D and trimming were derived from the DNA. The sample table holds about 170,000 clones, of which 70% to 90% were seen once. The top ten hold around 7% of the sample.

This sequence was found in an elderly man with COVID-19, enrolled during active disease. The chain employs TRBV7-2 and TRBJ1-6; 7 bases in the junction line up with TRBD1. The sample taken for sequencing was peripheral blood. The CDR3: CASSPQGNNSPLHF. Here is the DNA: TGTGCCAGCAGTCCACAGGGGAATAATTCACCCCTCCACTTT.